These 31 T cell receptor beta chains share one sample of origin, sequenced in a study of cytomegalovirus exposure and HLA in healthy donors. The method was immunoSEQ multiplex PCR; TCRdb's version includes in-frame clones alone and lacks a portion of them. The sample lists roughly 330,000 clones; 87% were seen once. Sample: PBMCs. These receptors were taken from a woman younger than 45 in good health and CMV-seropositive.

V is TRBV9 and J is TRBJ2-3; tentatively, D is TRBD1 (6 bases). Trimming shortened V by 1 base and J by 0 bases, and 15 bases separated the two germline ends. The CDR3 is 17 residues long. Per germline, CDR1 SGDLS and CDR2 YYNGEE. CDR3 sequence: CASSVFDRSASTDTQYF. The CDR3 nucleotides are TGTGCCAGCAGCGTATTCGACAGGTCCGCTAGCACAGATACGCAGTATTTT.

V is TRBV7-3 and J is TRBJ1-1; 11 nucleotides line up with TRBD1. Germline CDR1 is SGHTA and CDR2 is FQGTGA. V lost 2 bases and J lost 4; bases outside the gene matches: 18. The CDR3 sequence is 20 residues long. The CDR3 DNA reads as TGTGCCAGCAGCTTAGACCCTCTCACCGGGACAGGGGGTTGGGGCACTGAAGCTTTCTTT. Translation gives CASSLDPLTGTGGWGTEAFF.

This clone was seen just once. The rearrangement links TRBV12-5 to TRBJ1-1; TRBD1 might be the D (6 bases). Germline V CDR1 and CDR2: LGHNT, FRNRAP. V shed 6 bases and J shed 3 bases, with 8 bases lying between them. The CDR3 is made up of 12 amino acids. The CDR3 DNA reads as TGTGCTAGTGGAACAGGGTACACTGAAGCTTTCTTT. Translating it yields CASGTGYTEAFF.

The chain carries TRBV27 and TRBJ1-6; no firm D call. CDR3 size: 14 residues. Deletions cut 1 base from V and 10 bases from J, with 11 bases between. The germline V gene encodes CDR1 MNHEY and CDR2 SMNVEV (reference sequence). The DNA of the CDR3 is TGTGCCAGCAGTTTATTTTTTCCGATCTCACCCCTCCACTTT. Protein: CASSLFFPISPLHF.

V and J are TRBV7-8 and TRBJ2-7; D possibly corresponds to TRBD1 (6 bases). The V gene's germline CDR1 is SGHVS and CDR2 FQNEAQ. The CDR3 sequence is 13 residues long. The V end was cut by 1 base, the J end by 7 bases, with 11 bases between. The CDR3: CASSLDRAREQYF. The CDR3 coding sequence is TGTGCCAGCAGCTTAGACAGGGCAAGAGAGCAGTACTTC.

This rearrangement joins TRBV6-1 to TRBJ2-1, with 8 bases matching TRBD2. CDR3 length: 18 amino acids. With V trimmed by 4 bases and J by 0 bases, 11 bases remained unmatched. The germline V gene has CDR1 MNHNS and CDR2 SASEGT. Written as DNA, the CDR3 is TGTGCCAGCAGTGCGGCAAGCGGGGGCTTAAGCTCCTACAATGAGCAGTTCTTC. Its protein product is CASSAASGGLSSYNEQFF.

The J gene is TRBJ1-1, the V gene TRBV7-8; 7 positions match TRBD1. From germline, CDR1 is SGHVS and CDR2 FQNEAQ. The V gene end was trimmed by 2 bases and the J gene end by 0 bases; junction bases not matched to a gene: 12. CDR3 length equals 18 residues. CDR3: CASSLTPAGGYMNTEAFF. CDR3 DNA: TGTGCCAGCAGCTTAACCCCGGCAGGGGGTTACATGAACACTGAAGCTTTCTTT. The full variable domain, completed using reference TRBV7-8 and TRBJ1-1, is GAGVSQSPRYKVAKRGQDVALRCDPISGHVSLFWYQQALGQGPEFLTYFQNEAQLDKSGLPSDRFFAERPEGSVSTLKIQRTQQEDSAVYLCASSLTPAGGYMNTEAFFGQGTRLTVV.

This clone was observed a handful of times. Other DNA sequences in the same sample also yield this CDR3. The chain combines TRBV6-6 with TRBJ1-2; 7 positions match TRBD1. Looked up from germline, CDR1 is MNHNY and CDR2 is SVGAGI (reference sequence). The V gene end was trimmed by 5 bases and the J gene end by 3 bases; junction bases not matched to a gene: 3. This CDR3 is built from 13 residues. CDR3 DNA: TGTGCCAGCAGTCTAACAGGGGACTATGGCTACACCTTC. It encodes CASSLTGDYGYTF.

CDR3 sequence reads: CASSWGDGSSYEQYF. For the CDR3, the DNA is TGTGCCAGCAGTTGGGGGGACGGGAGCTCCTACGAGCAGTACTTC. The V and J genes are TRBV28 and TRBJ2-7; tentatively, D is TRBD2 (6 bases). The CDR3 is made up of 15 amino acids. CDR1 is MDHEN, CDR2 SYDVKM, per germline. V was pared by 4 bases and J by 0 bases, with 13 bases between.

The chain combines TRBV29-1 with TRBJ2-2; D call uncertain. Trimming shortened V by 7 bases and J by 0 bases, and 9 bases separated the two germline ends. Germline CDR1 and CDR2: SQVTM and ANQGSEA. The CDR3 covers 13 residues. The CDR3 spells CSAEWANTGELFF. Written as DNA, the CDR3 is TGCAGCGCCGAATGGGCGAACACCGGGGAGCTGTTTTTT.

This clone was recorded a few times. The V gene is TRBV19, the J gene TRBJ1-3; 9 positions agree with TRBD1. This CDR3 has 15 residues. With V trimmed by 6 bases and J by 2 bases, 5 bases remained unmatched. CDR1 LNHDA and CDR2 SQIVND come from the germline V gene (reference sequence). Written as DNA, the CDR3 is TGTGCCAGTAGAAGACAGGGGGACACTGGAAACACCATATATTTT. Its translation is CASRRQGDTGNTIYF.

The chain employs TRBV5-1 and TRBJ2-1; the match to TRBD1 covers 7 bases. Germline lookup yields CDR1 SGHRS and CDR2 YFSETQ. V trimming: 1 base; J trimming: 10 bases; junction bases outside the gene matches: 14. This CDR3 has 16 residues. The CDR3 spells CASSLRETGRLSEQFF. For the CDR3, the DNA is TGCGCCAGCAGCTTGAGAGAGACAGGGCGCCTGTCAGAGCAGTTCTTC.

This sequence joins TRBV13 and TRBJ1-3; 7 positions match TRBD1. V trimming: 5 bases; J trimming: 0 bases; junction bases outside the gene matches: 19. This CDR3 contains 20 residues. The germline V gene encodes CDR1 PRHDT and CDR2 FYEKMQ (reference sequence). The CDR3 bases are TGTGCCAGCAGCACAAAAGTCGATGTGACAGGGTCCTACTCTGGAAACACCATATATTTT. It translates to CASSTKVDVTGSYSGNTIYF.

In DNA, the CDR3 is TGTGCCAGCAGCTTAGGTAGCCAGGCTCCCCAGCCCCAGCATTTT. Amino acids: CASSLGSQAPQPQHF. The chain links TRBV7-6 to TRBJ1-5, with unresolved D. This CDR3 has 15 amino acids. Germline CDR1 reads SGHVS; CDR2 reads FNYEAQ. V was clipped by 1 base and J by 7 bases, with 14 bases between them.

This chain links TRBV13 with TRBJ2-3; 13 nucleotides agree with TRBD2. In germline, CDR1 is PRHDT, CDR2 FYEKMQ (reference sequence). The CDR3 extends over 19 amino acids. V lost 5 bases, J lost 0 bases, and 11 bases stayed unmatched. The CDR3, as DNA: TGTGCCAGCAGCCCGATAGGACTAGCGGGAGAGGGTAGCACAGATACGCAGTATTTT. This gives the protein CASSPIGLAGEGSTDTQYF.

J is TRBJ2-7 and V is TRBV28; possibly TRBD1 for D (5 bases). Trimming took 5 bases from V and 3 from J, leaving 14 bases between them. Looked up from germline, CDR1 is MDHEN and CDR2 is SYDVKM. The CDR3 covers 14 residues. The CDR3 is CASSPTGLFYEQYF. The CDR3 DNA follows: TGTGCCAGCAGTCCCACAGGCTTGTTCTACGAGCAGTACTTC. Full variable domain (remainder filled in from reference TRBV28 and TRBJ2-7): DVKVTQSSRYLVKRTGEKVFLECVQDMDHENMFWYRQDPGLGLRLIYFSYDVKMKEKGDIPEGYSVSREKKERFSLILESASTNQTSMYLCASSPTGLFYEQYFGPGTRLTVT.

Here the CDR3 DNA reads TGTGCCAGCAGTTTACCACAGGGGGCGGTTGAGCAGTACTTC. It is translated as CASSLPQGAVEQYF. The V gene is TRBV28, the J gene TRBJ2-7; TRBD1 matches 9 bases. From germline, CDR1 is MDHEN and CDR2 SYDVKM. Trimming at V came to 2 bases and at J to 7 bases, leaving 6 bases not matched to a gene. The CDR3 extends over 14 amino acids.

The chain carries TRBV27 and TRBJ1-2; 8 bases are shared with TRBD1. Germline values: CDR1 MNHEY, CDR2 SMNVEV (reference sequence). The CDR3 spans 15 residues. The J segment lost 5 bases and the V segment lost 4 bases, leaving 9 bases of the junction unmatched. The DNA for the CDR3 is TGTGCCAGCAGTTCCCTAGGGACAGGCGCGTATGGCTACACCTTC. Its translation is CASSSLGTGAYGYTF.

The rearrangement joins TRBV5-1 to TRBJ1-2; D is possibly TRBD1 (5 bases). Germline V gives CDR1 SGHRS, CDR2 YFSETQ. V lost 2 bases to trimming and J lost 0 bases, with 11 bases between them. The CDR3 length is 15 residues. CDR3: CASSFSGGANYGYTF. CDR3 DNA: TGCGCCAGCAGCTTTTCGGGGGGTGCTAACTATGGCTACACCTTC.

This rearrangement joins TRBV7-2 to TRBJ2-3; TRBD2 might be the D (6 bases). The CDR3 runs to 14 residues. Germline V lookup: CDR1 SGHTA, CDR2 FQGNSA. The V end was cut by 3 bases, the J end by 0 bases, with 7 bases between. CDR3 in amino acids: CASSFSGSTDTQYF. The CDR3 coding sequence is TGTGCCAGCAGCTTTAGCGGTAGCACAGATACGCAGTATTTT. Together with reference TRBV7-2 and TRBJ2-3, the CDR3 gives the full variable domain: GAGVSQSPSNKVTEKGKDVELRCDPISGHTALYWYRQSLGQGLEFLIYFQGNSAPDKSGLPSDRFSAERTGGSVSTLTIQRTQQEDSAVYLCASSFSGSTDTQYFGPGTRLTVL.

The chain links TRBV7-2 to TRBJ2-7; D is unclear. The germline V gene has CDR1 SGHTA and CDR2 FQGNSA. The CDR3 runs to 13 residues. The V end was cut by 5 bases, the J end by 2 bases, with 10 bases between. The CDR3 region has the DNA TGTGCCAGCAGCAAGGACGGCCCCTACGAGCAGTACTTC. Translating gives CASSKDGPYEQYF.

The chain joins TRBV28 to TRBJ2-1, with D possibly being TRBD2 (5 bases). CDR1 and CDR2 from the germline V gene are MDHEN and SYDVKM. The V end lost 6 bases, the J end lost 5 bases, and 11 bases lay between the germline ends. This CDR3 has 13 amino acids. The CDR3 region is CASRLTSNNEQFF. The CDR3 coding sequence is TGTGCCAGCAGGTTAACTAGTAACAATGAGCAGTTCTTC.

The chain links TRBV6-5 to TRBJ1-3; D call uncertain. With 6 bases removed from V and 0 bases from J, the gap between germline ends came to 12 bases. The CDR3 has 15 residues. The V gene's germline CDR1 is MNHEY and CDR2 SVGAGI. In DNA form, the CDR3 reads TGTGCCAGCAGCAAACAGCTGAGCTCTGGAAACACCATATATTTT. Residues: CASSKQLSSGNTIYF.

The CDR3 spells CASIYDRNTEAFF. CDR3 nucleotides: TGTGCCAGCATCTACGACCGGAACACTGAAGCTTTCTTT. The genes are TRBV6-5 and TRBJ1-1; D gene uncertain. The germline V gene has CDR1 MNHEY and CDR2 SVGAGI. The CDR3 extends over 13 amino acids. V was clipped by 7 bases and J by 1 base, with 10 bases between them.

The chain is built from TRBV11-2 and TRBJ2-7, with TRBD1 matching over 8 bases. V was clipped by 5 bases and J by 3 bases; unmatched bases: 6. The CDR3 has 14 residues. Germline V CDR1 and CDR2: SGHAT, FQNNGV. The CDR3 region has the DNA TGTGCCAGCAGCACCGGGACAGGAAACTACGAGCAGTACTTC. Amino acids: CASSTGTGNYEQYF. Together with reference TRBV11-2 and TRBJ2-7, the CDR3 gives the full variable domain: EAGVAQSPRYKIIEKRQSVAFWCNPISGHATLYWYQQILGQGPKLLIQFQNNGVVDDSQLPKDRFSAERLKGVDSTLKIQPAKLEDSAVYLCASSTGTGNYEQYFGPGTRLTVT.

The chain couples TRBV6-6 to TRBJ2-1; 8 bases match TRBD2. Losses at the gene ends were 6 bases for V and 6 bases for J; bases not matched to a gene: 1. This CDR3 contains 12 residues. The germline V gene has CDR1 MNHNY and CDR2 SVGAGI (reference sequence). CDR3 in DNA: TGTGCCAGCAGCGGGGGGGCCAATGAGCAGTTCTTC. Amino acid sequence: CASSGGANEQFF.

The CDR3 nucleotides are TGTGCCAGCAGCCAAGATGGCTTCTCAGATACGCAGTATTTT. It encodes CASSQDGFSDTQYF. The V gene is TRBV4-2, the J gene TRBJ2-3, with D uncertain. The germline V gene encodes CDR1 LGHNA and CDR2 YNFKEQ. V lost 0 bases, J lost 4 bases, and 8 bases lay in between. The CDR3 has 14 residues.

The rearrangement uses TRBV10-3 and TRBJ2-7; 11 bases are shared with TRBD1. V lost 2 bases and J lost 7; bases outside the gene matches: 7. The germline V gene encodes CDR1 ENHRY and CDR2 SYGVKD. This CDR3 is 15 amino acids long. This CDR3 reads CAISEVRTGGGEQYF. The CDR3 bases are TGTGCCATCAGTGAGGTTAGGACAGGGGGCGGTGAGCAGTACTTC.

This chain joins TRBV9 and TRBJ2-7; perhaps TRBD2 as D (7 bases). This CDR3 contains 14 residues. Germline lookup yields CDR1 SGDLS and CDR2 YYNGEE. Trimming took 4 bases from V and 3 from J, leaving 14 bases between them. The CDR3 DNA follows: TGTGCCAGCAGCACGGGGGGAGGGGGCTACGAGCAGTACTTC. This gives the protein CASSTGGGGYEQYF.

The chain carries TRBV5-1 and TRBJ1-1, with TRBD1 as a possible D gene (5 bases). Per germline, CDR1 SGHRS and CDR2 YFSETQ. V was trimmed by 7 bases and J by 5 bases, leaving 27 bases between them. The CDR3 extends over 17 amino acids. CDR3 sequence (DNA): TGCGCCAGCGGCAGTTCGTGGACACTACCGGGAGCTACTGAAGCTTTCTTT. Amino acid sequence: CASGSSWTLPGATEAFF.

The chain combines TRBV30 with TRBJ1-5; TRBD1 matches at 11 bases. J gave up 7 bases and V 1 base, and 6 bases lay outside the gene matches. Germline-derived CDR1 and CDR2 are GTSNPN and SVGIG (reference sequence). This CDR3 is built from 15 residues. CDR3 coding DNA: TGTGCCTGGAGTGCGGACAGGGGGCGGGGGCAGCCCCAGCATTTT. Translation gives CAWSADRGRGQPQHF.